The clone carrying this T cell receptor (beta chain) was counted only a few times. The target antigen is unknown. Terminally differentiated effector memory CD45RA+ cells were left out of the naive CD8 fraction, which was CD45RO-negative and positively selected for CCR7. The data derive from a study of shared clonotypes between healthy human individuals. About the research overall: Per-donor plates numbered three CD4 naive, three CD4 memory, two CD8 naive and one CD8 memory. General study points: A generally larger estimated richness was seen in naive subsets than in memory subsets.

Clones were read by immunoSEQ multiplex PCR, and TCRdb kept only the in-frame ones, dropping some. Of roughly 2 million clones in the sample, around 96% are singletons; the top ten hold 0.85% to 1.2%. The receptor was derived from a man in his late teens or twenties in good health. Sequenced material: naive CD8+ T cells sorted from blood.

CDR3 nucleotide sequence: TGTGCCAGCAGTTACTCGATTTCAACTAATGAAAAACTGTTTTTT. As protein: CASSYSISTNEKLFF. The chain recombines TRBV6-5 with TRBJ1-4, with D unclear. There are 15 residues in the CDR3. Germline V lookup: CDR1 MNHEY, CDR2 SVGAGI. Deletions cut 0 bases from V and 0 bases from J, with 5 bases between.